The 30 T cell receptor beta chains below all came from one sample that was sequenced in a study of cytomegalovirus exposure and HLA in healthy donors. Primers for the PCR totalled 60 Vbeta and 13 Jbeta. The table came from immunoSEQ multiplex PCR; TCRdb's copy has only in-frame clones and leaves some out. The sample includes around 170,000 clones, around 85% of them seen just once. The sample comprised PBMCs. The receptors derive from a man aged 45-60 years in good health and CMV-seronegative.

V is TRBV10-3 and J is TRBJ2-5; D ambiguous. Trimming removed 0 bases from V and 5 bases from J, with 13 bases in between. Germline V lookup: CDR1 ENHRY, CDR2 SYGVKD. The CDR3 is made up of 15 amino acids. CDR3 residues: CAISESNSPSETQYF. The CDR3 nucleotides are TGTGCCATCAGTGAGTCGAACAGCCCCTCGGAGACCCAGTACTTC.

This clone came up once. The gene calls are TRBV10-1 and TRBJ2-3; TRBD1 matches at 8 bases. Trimming took 5 bases from V and 4 from J; bases not matched to a gene: 5. In germline, CDR1 is WNHNN, CDR2 SYGVQD (reference sequence). The CDR3 runs to 14 residues. The CDR3 nucleotides are TGCGCCAGCAGTCTGAAGGACAGGGCAGATACGCAGTATTTT. Protein: CASSLKDRADTQYF.

The chain employs TRBV10-3 and TRBJ1-4; TRBD1 matches 9 bases. There are 17 residues in the CDR3. Germline loops: CDR1 ENHRY, CDR2 SYGVKD. J gave up 0 bases and V 2 bases, and 4 bases lay outside the gene matches. CDR3 protein: CAISEPTGGATNEKLFF. The CDR3, as DNA: TGTGCCATCAGTGAGCCGACAGGGGGAGCAACTAATGAAAAACTGTTTTTT.

V usage is TRBV2 and J usage is TRBJ1-5; 8 nucleotides match TRBD1. Germline CDR1 SNHLY, CDR2 FYNNEI. V lost 3 bases to trimming and J lost 7 bases; unmatched junction nucleotides: 8. The CDR3 is 15 residues long. CDR3: CASSDPDRVNQPQHF. Written as DNA, the CDR3 is TGTGCCAGCAGTGACCCGGACAGGGTCAACCAGCCCCAGCATTTT.

The chain joins TRBV7-9 to TRBJ2-7; 9 bases fit TRBD1. V lost 5 bases to trimming and J lost 4 bases; unmatched junction nucleotides: 12. The germline gives CDR1 SEHNR, CDR2 FQNEAQ (reference sequence). The CDR3 spans 16 residues. CDR3 region: CASSPQGGTGRYEQYF. The CDR3 nucleotides are TGTGCCAGCAGCCCCCAGGGCGGGACAGGGCGATACGAGCAGTACTTC.

In this sample, this clone turned up a few times. V usage is TRBV27 and J usage is TRBJ2-7, with D perhaps matching TRBD2 (6 bases). The CDR3 consists of 15 residues. V dropped 5 bases and J dropped 0 bases, with 14 bases sitting between them. The germline V gene encodes CDR1 MNHEY and CDR2 SMNVEV (reference sequence). The CDR3 DNA follows: TGTGCCAGCAGTCCCCTAGCGCTGAGCTCCTACGAGCAGTACTTC. It codes for CASSPLALSSYEQYF.

The chain couples TRBV7-2 to TRBJ2-2; D is unresolved. V was pared by 2 bases and J by 2 bases, with 9 bases between. Germline V gene data show CDR1 as SGHTA and CDR2 as FQGNSA. The CDR3 is 15 amino acids. The CDR3 loop reads CASSLRRLNTGELFF. Here the CDR3 DNA reads TGTGCCAGCAGCTTACGAAGACTCAACACCGGGGAGCTGTTTTTT. Full variable domain (outside the CDR3, taken from reference TRBV7-2 and TRBJ2-2): GAGVSQSPSNKVTEKGKDVELRCDPISGHTALYWYRQSLGQGLEFLIYFQGNSAPDKSGLPSDRFSAERTGGSVSTLTIQRTQQEDSAVYLCASSLRRLNTGELFFGEGSRLTVL.

A note on this clone: This same CDR3 is encoded by further DNA sequences in the sample. This chain joins TRBV12-5 and TRBJ1-5, with 9 bases lining up with TRBD1. V dropped 1 base and J dropped 4; count of bases not matched to a gene: 8. There are 17 residues in the CDR3. Germline CDR1 and CDR2: LGHNT and FRNRAP. CDR3 in DNA: TGTGCTAGTGGTTTGGGGAGGACAGGGGAAAGAAATCAGCCCCAGCATTTT. The encoded protein is CASGLGRTGERNQPQHF.

The chain recombines TRBV9 with TRBJ2-7; TRBD1 aligns across 8 bases. V lost 3 bases and J lost 4; bases outside the gene matches: 9. Per germline, CDR1 SGDLS and CDR2 YYNGEE. The CDR3 is 15 residues long. The DNA for the CDR3 is TGTGCCAGCAGCGGAGGAGACAGGGGAAGGTACGAGCAGTACTTC. Translated: CASSGGDRGRYEQYF.

The chain carries TRBV29-1 and TRBJ2-4; D might be TRBD1 (5 bases). The CDR3 length is 12 residues. The V end was cut by 7 bases, the J end by 2 bases, with 9 bases between. CDR1 is SQVTM and CDR2 is ANQGSEA in the germline V gene. In DNA form, the CDR3 reads TGCAGCGGGGGCCAGACCAAAAACATTCAGTACTTC. It translates to CSGGQTKNIQYF.

The chain has TRBV6-5 and TRBJ1-2, with 10 bases aligning to TRBD1. J gave up 3 bases and V 6 bases, and 7 bases lay outside the gene matches. This CDR3 is built from 15 residues. Germline CDR1 reads MNHEY; CDR2 reads SVGAGI. CDR3 sequence: CASRRQGAQDYGYTF. CDR3 nucleotide sequence: TGTGCCAGCAGGCGACAGGGGGCGCAGGACTATGGCTACACCTTC.

The sample holds one count of this clone. The chain employs TRBV25-1 and TRBJ1-2; tentative D call: TRBD1 (5 bases). Germline-derived CDR1 and CDR2 are MGHDK and SYGVNS. This CDR3 comprises 16 residues. Trimming stripped 3 bases from V and 2 bases from J, with 16 bases between. The CDR3 loop is CASSEGEGWGNYGYTF. As DNA, the CDR3 is TGTGCCAGCAGTGAGGGGGAGGGTTGGGGGAACTATGGCTACACCTTC.

This chain connects TRBV29-1 to TRBJ2-7; TRBD1 aligns across 9 bases. The CDR3 sequence is 13 residues long. Unmatched junction bases numbered 7, after V lost 5 bases and J lost 5 bases. Germline V gene lookup returns CDR1 SQVTM and CDR2 ANQGSEA. The CDR3: CSVLSQGAHEQYF. CDR3 DNA: TGCAGCGTTTTGTCACAGGGGGCACACGAGCAGTACTTC.

This chain links TRBV7-2 with TRBJ1-1, with 9 bases identical to TRBD1. The trim removed 3 bases at V and 5 bases at J, leaving 7 bases unmatched. The CDR3 is 15 residues long. CDR1 and CDR2 (germline): SGHTA, FQGNSA. The CDR3, as DNA: TGTGCCAGCAGCTTTACAGGGGGCTTAGGGACTGAAGCTTTCTTT. Protein: CASSFTGGLGTEAFF.

The rearrangement links TRBV9 to TRBJ2-3, with D hard to call. CDR1 is SGDLS and CDR2 is YYNGEE in the germline V gene. V was cut by 4 bases and J by 5 bases, with 11 bases left in between. There are 13 residues in the CDR3. In DNA form, the CDR3 reads TGTGCCAGCAGCCCCTCTCCGGGAGATACGCAGTATTTT. Translated: CASSPSPGDTQYF.

This rearrangement joins TRBV4-1 to TRBJ2-3; no reliable D call. V lost 0 bases and J lost 9, with 13 bases in between. This CDR3 contains 14 residues. Per the germline V gene, CDR1 is MGHRA and CDR2 is YSYEKL. The CDR3 region has the DNA TGCGCCAGCAGCCAAGATGCGGAGCTGGTAACGCAGTATTTT. Its protein product is CASSQDAELVTQYF.

The chain has TRBV30 and TRBJ2-7, with TRBD2 as a possible D gene (7 bases). V lost 6 bases, J lost 2 bases, and 17 bases lay in between. The CDR3 length is 14 residues. Germline values: CDR1 GTSNPN, CDR2 SVGIG (reference sequence). CDR3 in DNA: TGTGCCTGCGCCGGAGGGGGGGCGACCTACGAGCAGTACTTC. The encoded protein is CACAGGGATYEQYF.

V gene TRBV7-2 combines with J gene TRBJ1-2; D may be TRBD1 (5 bases). The V and J ends lost 1 base and 4 bases respectively, with 13 bases between them. The CDR3 spans 15 residues. Germline CDR1 SGHTA, CDR2 FQGNSA. CDR3 DNA: TGTGCCAGCAGCTTAGTCAGGGAAGGTACCTATGGCTACACCTTC. Its protein is CASSLVREGTYGYTF.

CDR3 protein: CASSPTLGQGSPLHF. The CDR3 nucleotides read TGTGCCAGCAGCCCCACACTGGGACAGGGCTCACCCCTCCACTTT. V gene TRBV7-2 combines with J gene TRBJ1-6; 9 bases map to TRBD1. CDR1 SGHTA and CDR2 FQGNSA come from the germline V gene. The CDR3 spans 15 residues. With V trimmed by 5 bases and J by 10 bases, 9 bases remained unmatched.

This chain links TRBV27 with TRBJ2-1; TRBD1 is a possible D gene (6 bases). Germline V gene data show CDR1 as MNHEY and CDR2 as SMNVEV (reference sequence). This CDR3 comprises 13 residues. V was cut by 7 bases and J by 10 bases, with 17 bases left in between. The CDR3 DNA sequence: TGTGCCAGCATAGGGGGTGCCTCTGCGGAGCAGTTCTTC. Its translation: CASIGGASAEQFF.

The chain recombines TRBV10-3 with TRBJ1-1, with D tentatively TRBD1 (6 bases). The V gene lost 11 bases and the J gene lost 1 base, with 14 bases spanning the gap. CDR3 length: 13 residues. The germline gives CDR1 ENHRY, CDR2 SYGVKD. Written as DNA, the CDR3 is TGTGCCTCCCACAGGGACCCGAACACTGAAGCTTTCTTT. This gives the protein CASHRDPNTEAFF.

The rearrangement uses TRBV7-3 and TRBJ1-2; tentatively, D is TRBD1 (6 bases). The germline V gene has CDR1 SGHTA and CDR2 FQGTGA. The CDR3 is 16 amino acids. V lost 5 bases to trimming and J lost 1 base, with 17 bases between them. The CDR3 DNA follows: TGTGCCAGCAGCCCACGGACAGCCACTTTTAACTATGGCTACACCTTC. Translated, it gives CASSPRTATFNYGYTF.

This clone appeared once. This sequence joins TRBV4-3 and TRBJ1-2; tentatively, D is TRBD1 (5 bases). CDR1 and CDR2 from the germline V gene are LGHNA and YSLEER. The germline V and J ends were trimmed by 4 bases and 7 bases, with 13 bases remaining between them. This CDR3 contains 13 residues. The CDR3 region has the DNA TGCGCCAGCAGCCTTAGCGGGGCGGCTGGCTACACCTTC. Translated: CASSLSGAAGYTF.

This sequence joins TRBV7-2 and TRBJ1-5; D not resolved. Deletions cut 4 bases from V and 9 bases from J, with 13 bases between. CDR3 length: 13 amino acids. Germline V lookup: CDR1 SGHTA, CDR2 FQGNSA. As DNA, the CDR3 is TGTGCCAGCAGCTCAATAGCGCAATGGCCCCAGCATTTT. It encodes CASSSIAQWPQHF.

This clone was found a few times. V gene TRBV15 combines with J gene TRBJ2-6; no firm D call. The germline V gene has CDR1 LNHNV and CDR2 YYDKDF (reference sequence). CDR3 size: 15 residues. Trimming took off 5 bases at V and 2 bases at J, with 10 bases between the two ends. In nucleotides, the CDR3 is TGTGCCACCAGCCTGAATGGGCCTGGGGCCAACGTCCTGACTTTC. Protein product: CATSLNGPGANVLTF.

This chain connects TRBV2 to TRBJ2-5; 7 bases align to TRBD2. CDR1 is SNHLY, CDR2 FYNNEI, per germline. The length of the CDR3 is 15 residues. V lost 7 bases, J lost 5 bases, and 13 bases stayed unmatched. Here the CDR3 reads CASTYLGGGPETQYF. The CDR3 DNA reads as TGTGCCAGCACTTATCTAGGCGGGGGACCGGAGACCCAGTACTTC.

V and J are TRBV9 and TRBJ2-7; TRBD1 is a possible D gene (5 bases). From germline, CDR1 is SGDLS and CDR2 YYNGEE. The CDR3 loop spans 14 amino acids. V lost 3 bases, J lost 2 bases, and 12 bases lay in between. CDR3 in DNA: TGTGCCAGCAGCGCCGACAGTATTCCCTACGAGCAGTACTTC. Translation: CASSADSIPYEQYF.

This CDR3 is CASTGTGNSPLHF. The CDR3 nucleotides read TGTGCCAGTACCGGGACAGGGAATTCACCCCTCCACTTT. V gene TRBV19 combines with J gene TRBJ1-6; 9 bases map to TRBD1. Germline V gene data show CDR1 as LNHDA and CDR2 as SQIVND (reference sequence). The CDR3 is 13 residues long. Trimming at V came to 7 bases and at J to 7 bases, leaving 2 bases not matched to a gene.

The CDR3 DNA reads TGTGCCAGCAGTTACTCGATTGGGGCGACTAATGAAAAACTGTTTTTT. Residues: CASSYSIGATNEKLFF. The V gene is TRBV6-5, the J gene TRBJ1-4; D is perhaps TRBD1 (5 bases). CDR3 length: 16 residues. V lost 0 bases to trimming and J lost 2 bases, with 10 bases between them. The germline V gene has CDR1 MNHEY and CDR2 SVGAGI.

This chain joins TRBV5-1 and TRBJ2-2; a weak D match, TRBD2 (7 bases). The length of the CDR3 is 18 residues. CDR1 is SGHRS, CDR2 YFSETQ, per germline. Trimming took 5 bases from V and 3 from J, leaving 23 bases between them. CDR3 sequence: CASRHPRRRGGDTGELFF. The DNA for the CDR3 is TGCGCCAGCAGGCACCCACGCCGTCGCGGGGGCGACACCGGGGAGCTGTTTTTT.